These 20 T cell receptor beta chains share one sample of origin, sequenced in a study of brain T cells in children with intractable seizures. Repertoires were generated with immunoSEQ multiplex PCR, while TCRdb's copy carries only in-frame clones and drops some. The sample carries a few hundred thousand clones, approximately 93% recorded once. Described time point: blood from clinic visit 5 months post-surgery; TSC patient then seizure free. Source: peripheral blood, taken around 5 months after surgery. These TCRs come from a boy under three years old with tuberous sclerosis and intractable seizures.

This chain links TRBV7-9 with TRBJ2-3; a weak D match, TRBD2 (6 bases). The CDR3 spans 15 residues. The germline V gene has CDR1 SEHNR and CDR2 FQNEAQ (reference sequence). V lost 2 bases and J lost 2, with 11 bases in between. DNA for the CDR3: TGTGCCAGCAGCTTATTGGGCGGGACCACAGATACGCAGTATTTT. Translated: CASSLLGGTTDTQYF.

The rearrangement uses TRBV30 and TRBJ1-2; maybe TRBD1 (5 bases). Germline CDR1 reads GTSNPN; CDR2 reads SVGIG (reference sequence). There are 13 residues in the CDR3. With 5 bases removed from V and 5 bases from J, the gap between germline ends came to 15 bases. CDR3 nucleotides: TGTGCCTGGTCGTTGGGGCGCCTATATGGCTACACCTTC. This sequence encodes CAWSLGRLYGYTF.

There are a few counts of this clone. CDR3 amino acids: CAWSARSSYNSPLHF. The CDR3, as DNA: TGTGCCTGGAGTGCCAGGAGCTCCTATAATTCACCCCTCCACTTT. The chain links TRBV30 to TRBJ1-6; D gene uncertain. This CDR3 is built from 15 residues. Germline V gene lookup returns CDR1 GTSNPN and CDR2 SVGIG (reference sequence). V was shortened by 1 base and J by 0 bases, with 7 bases between the two germline ends.

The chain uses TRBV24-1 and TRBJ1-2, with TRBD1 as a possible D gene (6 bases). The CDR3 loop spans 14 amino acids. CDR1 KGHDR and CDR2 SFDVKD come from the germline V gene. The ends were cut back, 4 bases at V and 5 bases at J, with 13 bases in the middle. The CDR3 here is CATSDPDRLYGYTF. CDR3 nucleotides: TGTGCCACCAGTGACCCCGACAGGTTATATGGCTACACCTTC.

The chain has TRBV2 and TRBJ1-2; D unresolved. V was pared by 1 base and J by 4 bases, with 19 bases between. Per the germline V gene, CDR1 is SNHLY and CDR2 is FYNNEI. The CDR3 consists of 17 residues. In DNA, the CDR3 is TGTGCCAGCAGTGAAGTGTTGGCGGGCCCTCCCAGCTATGGCTACACCTTC. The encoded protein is CASSEVLAGPPSYGYTF. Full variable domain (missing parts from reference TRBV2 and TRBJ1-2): EPEVTQTPSHQVTQMGQEVILRCVPISNHLYFYWYRQILGQKVEFLVSFYNNEISEKSEIFDDQFSVERPDGSNFTLKIRSTKLEDSAMYFCASSEVLAGPPSYGYTFGSGTRLTVV.

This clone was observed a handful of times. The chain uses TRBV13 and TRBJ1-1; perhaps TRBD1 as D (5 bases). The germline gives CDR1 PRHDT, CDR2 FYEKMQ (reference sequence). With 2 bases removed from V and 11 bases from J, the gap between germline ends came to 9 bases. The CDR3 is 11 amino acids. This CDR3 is CASSLTGEAFF. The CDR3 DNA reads TGTGCCAGCAGCTTAACGGGGGAGGCTTTCTTT.

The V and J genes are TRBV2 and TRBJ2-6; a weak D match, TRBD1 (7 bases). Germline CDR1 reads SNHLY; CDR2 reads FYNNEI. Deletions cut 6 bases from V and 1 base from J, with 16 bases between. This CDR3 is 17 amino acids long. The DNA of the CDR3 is TGTGCCAGCAGAGGCAGGGGGGTAGAGTCTGGGGCCAACGTCCTGACTTTC. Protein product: CASRGRGVESGANVLTF. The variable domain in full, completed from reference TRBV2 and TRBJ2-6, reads EPEVTQTPSHQVTQMGQEVILRCVPISNHLYFYWYRQILGQKVEFLVSFYNNEISEKSEIFDDQFSVERPDGSNFTLKIRSTKLEDSAMYFCASRGRGVESGANVLTFGAGSRLTVL.

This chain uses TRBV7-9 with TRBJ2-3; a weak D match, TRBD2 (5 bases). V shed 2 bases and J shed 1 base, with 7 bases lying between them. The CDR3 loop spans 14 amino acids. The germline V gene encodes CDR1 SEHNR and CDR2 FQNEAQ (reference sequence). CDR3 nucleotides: TGTGCCAGCAGCTTACGTAGCGGCACAGATACGCAGTATTTT. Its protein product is CASSLRSGTDTQYF.

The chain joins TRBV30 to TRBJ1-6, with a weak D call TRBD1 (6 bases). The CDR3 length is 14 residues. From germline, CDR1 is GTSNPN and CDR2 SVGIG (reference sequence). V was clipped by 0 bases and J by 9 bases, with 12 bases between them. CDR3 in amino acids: CAWSVEGVVSPLHF. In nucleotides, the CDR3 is TGTGCCTGGAGTGTCGAGGGGGTAGTTTCACCCCTCCACTTT.

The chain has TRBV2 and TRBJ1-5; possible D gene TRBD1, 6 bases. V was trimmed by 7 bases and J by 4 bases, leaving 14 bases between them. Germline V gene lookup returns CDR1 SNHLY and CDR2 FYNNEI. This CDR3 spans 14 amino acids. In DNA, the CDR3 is TGTGCCAGCAAGAGAGGGGGTGGGAATCAGCCCCAGCATTTT. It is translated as CASKRGGGNQPQHF.

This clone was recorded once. The CDR3 loop reads CASSLATRPYNEQFF. The CDR3 nucleotides read TGTGCCAGCAGTTTAGCGACGCGGCCATACAATGAGCAGTTCTTC. V usage is TRBV27 and J usage is TRBJ2-1, with D uncertain. Germline CDR1 MNHEY, CDR2 SMNVEV (reference sequence). Trimming pared 2 bases from V and 4 bases from J, leaving 12 bases between. The CDR3 consists of 15 residues.

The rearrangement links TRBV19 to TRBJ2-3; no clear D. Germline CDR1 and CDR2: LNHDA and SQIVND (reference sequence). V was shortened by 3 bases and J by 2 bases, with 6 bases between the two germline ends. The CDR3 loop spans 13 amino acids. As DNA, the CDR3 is TGTGCCAGTAGTATGGTTAACACAGATACGCAGTATTTT. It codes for CASSMVNTDTQYF.

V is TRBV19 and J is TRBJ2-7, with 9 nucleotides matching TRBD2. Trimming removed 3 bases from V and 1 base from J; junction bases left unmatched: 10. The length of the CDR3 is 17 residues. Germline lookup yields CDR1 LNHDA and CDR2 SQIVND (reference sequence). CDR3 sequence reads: CASSIRWLAGVSYEQYF. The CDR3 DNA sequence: TGTGCCAGTAGTATTCGGTGGTTAGCGGGAGTTTCCTACGAGCAGTACTTC.

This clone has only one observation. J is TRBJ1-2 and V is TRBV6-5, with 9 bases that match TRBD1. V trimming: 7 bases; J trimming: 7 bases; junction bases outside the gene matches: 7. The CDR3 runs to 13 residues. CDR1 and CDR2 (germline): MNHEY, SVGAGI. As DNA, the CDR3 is TGTGCCAGCAACTGGGACAGGGCAGCTGGCTACACCTTC. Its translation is CASNWDRAAGYTF.

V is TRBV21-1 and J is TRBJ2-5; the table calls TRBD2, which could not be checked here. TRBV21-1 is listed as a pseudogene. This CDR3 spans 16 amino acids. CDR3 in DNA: TGTGCCAGCAGCAAAGTCAGGTCGAGGGTAAGGGAGACCCAGTACTTC. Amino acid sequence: CASSKVRSRVRETQYF.

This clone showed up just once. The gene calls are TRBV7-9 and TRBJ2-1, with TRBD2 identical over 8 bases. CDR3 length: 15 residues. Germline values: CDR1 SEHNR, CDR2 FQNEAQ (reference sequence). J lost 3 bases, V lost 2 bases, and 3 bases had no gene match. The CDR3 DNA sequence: TGTGCCAGCAGCTTAAGCGGGGGACTCTACAATGAGCAGTTCTTC. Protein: CASSLSGGLYNEQFF.

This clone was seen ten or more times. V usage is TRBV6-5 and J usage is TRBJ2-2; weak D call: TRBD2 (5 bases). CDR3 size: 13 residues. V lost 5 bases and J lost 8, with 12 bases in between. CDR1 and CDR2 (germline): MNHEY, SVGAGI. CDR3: CASSPGRGGELFF. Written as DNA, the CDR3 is TGTGCCAGCAGTCCGGGTCGCGGGGGGGAGCTGTTTTTT.

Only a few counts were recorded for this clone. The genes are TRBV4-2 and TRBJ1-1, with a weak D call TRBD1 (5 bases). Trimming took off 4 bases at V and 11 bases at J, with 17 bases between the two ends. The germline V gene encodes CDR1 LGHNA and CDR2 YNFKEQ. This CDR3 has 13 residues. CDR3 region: CASSRTAQGNAFF. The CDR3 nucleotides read TGTGCCAGCAGCCGTACCGCGCAGGGCAACGCTTTCTTT.

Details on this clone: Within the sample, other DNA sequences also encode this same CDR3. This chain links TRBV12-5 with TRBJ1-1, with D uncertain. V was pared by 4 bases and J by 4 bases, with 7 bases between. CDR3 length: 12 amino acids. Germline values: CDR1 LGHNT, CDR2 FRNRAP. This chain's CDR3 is CASGWGGTEAFF. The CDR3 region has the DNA TGTGCTAGTGGTTGGGGTGGCACTGAAGCTTTCTTT.

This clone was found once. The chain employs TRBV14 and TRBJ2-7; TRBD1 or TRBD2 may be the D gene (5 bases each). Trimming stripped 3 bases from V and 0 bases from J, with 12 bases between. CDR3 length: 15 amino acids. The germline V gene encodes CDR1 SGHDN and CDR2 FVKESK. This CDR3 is CASSHGDLSSYEQYF. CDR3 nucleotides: TGTGCCAGCAGCCACGGGGACCTAAGCTCCTACGAGCAGTACTTC.